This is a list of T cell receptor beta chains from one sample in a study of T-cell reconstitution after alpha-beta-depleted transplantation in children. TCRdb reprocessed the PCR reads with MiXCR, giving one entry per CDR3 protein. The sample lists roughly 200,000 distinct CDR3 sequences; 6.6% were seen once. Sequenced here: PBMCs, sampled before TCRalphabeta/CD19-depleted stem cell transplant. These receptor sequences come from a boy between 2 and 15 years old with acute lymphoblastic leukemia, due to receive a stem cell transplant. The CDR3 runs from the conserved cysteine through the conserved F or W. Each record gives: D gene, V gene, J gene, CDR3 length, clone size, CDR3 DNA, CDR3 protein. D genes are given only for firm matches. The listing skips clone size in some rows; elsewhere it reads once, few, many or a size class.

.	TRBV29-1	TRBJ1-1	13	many	TGCAGCGTTGACGGGGGGAGTCTCACTGAAGCTTTCTTT	CSVDGGSLTEAFF
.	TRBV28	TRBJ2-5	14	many	TGTGCCAGCAGTTTGAGGGTAGGGAAAGAGACCCAGTACTTC	CASSLRVGKETQYF
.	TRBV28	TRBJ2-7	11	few	TGTGCCAGCAGTCCCCGGAGCGAGCAGTACTTC	CASSPRSEQYF
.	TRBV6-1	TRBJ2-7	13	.	TGTGCCAGCAGTCCAGACGTATCCTACGAGCAGTACTTC	CASSPDVSYEQYF
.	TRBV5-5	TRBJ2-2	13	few	TGTGCCAGCAGCTGGGACGGGACCGGGGAGCTGTTTTTT	CASSWDGTGELFF
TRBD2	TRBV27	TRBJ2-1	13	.	TGTGCCAGCACTACTAGCGGGGGGAATGAGCAGTTCTTC	CASTTSGGNEQFF
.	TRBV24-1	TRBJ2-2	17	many	TGTGCCACCAGTGGAATTGTCGGGGTCCTAAACACCGGGGAGCTGTTTTTT	CATSGIVGVLNTGELFF
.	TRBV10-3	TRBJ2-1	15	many	TGTGCCATCAGTGAGTCCCGGGTCTCCTACAATGAGCAGTTCTTC	CAISESRVSYNEQFF
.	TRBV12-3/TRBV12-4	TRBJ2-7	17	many	TGTGCCAGCAGTTTTGGTCTGTCCTTAAGAGTTCCCTACGAGCAGTACTTC	CASSFGLSLRVPYEQYF
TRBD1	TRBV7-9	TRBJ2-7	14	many	TGTGCCAGCAGCACGGGGAAGGGACAGTACGAGCAGTACTTC	CASSTGKGQYEQYF
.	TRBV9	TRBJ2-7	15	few	TGTGCCAGCAGCGCGGCCGGGGCACACTCCTACGAGCAGTACTTC	CASSAAGAHSYEQYF
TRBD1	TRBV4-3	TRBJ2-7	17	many	TGCGCCAGCAGCTACAGCCTGGACAGGCGTAGTACCTACGAGCAGTACTTC	CASSYSLDRRSTYEQYF